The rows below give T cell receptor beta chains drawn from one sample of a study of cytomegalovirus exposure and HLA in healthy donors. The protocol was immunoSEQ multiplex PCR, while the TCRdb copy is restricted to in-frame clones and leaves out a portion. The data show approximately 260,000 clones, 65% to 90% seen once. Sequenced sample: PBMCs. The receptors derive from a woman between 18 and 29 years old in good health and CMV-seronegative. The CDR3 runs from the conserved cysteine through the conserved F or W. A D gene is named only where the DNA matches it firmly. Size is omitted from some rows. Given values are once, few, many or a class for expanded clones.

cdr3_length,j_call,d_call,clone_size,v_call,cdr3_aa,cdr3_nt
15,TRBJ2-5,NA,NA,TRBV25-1,CASSEYRGLGETQYF,TGTGCCAGCAGTGAATATAGGGGTCTAGGAGAGACCCAGTACTTC
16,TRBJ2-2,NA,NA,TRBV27,CASSPIGGDSGGELFF,TGTGCCAGCAGTCCCATTGGGGGCGATAGTGGCGGGGAGCTGTTTTTT
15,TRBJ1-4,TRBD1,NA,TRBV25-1,CASSDGQGQNEKLFF,TGTGCCAGCAGTGATGGACAGGGGCAAAATGAAAAACTGTTTTTT
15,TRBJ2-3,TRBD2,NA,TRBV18,CASSPSGGATDTQYF,TGTGCCAGCTCACCATCGGGGGGAGCCACAGATACGCAGTATTTT
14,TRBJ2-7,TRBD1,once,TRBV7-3,CASSSYRGEGEQYF,TGTGCCAGCAGCTCTTACAGGGGAGAAGGAGAGCAGTACTTC
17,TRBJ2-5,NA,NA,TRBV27,CASSLMGDKGYQETQYF,TGTGCCAGCAGTTTAATGGGGGACAAGGGCTATCAAGAGACCCAGTACTTC
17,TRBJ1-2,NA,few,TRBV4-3,CASSQDVEQLLSYGYTF,TGCGCCAGCAGCCAAGATGTGGAACAGCTCCTATCCTATGGCTACACCTTC
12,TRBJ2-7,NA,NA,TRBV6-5,CASRTGSYEQYF,TGTGCCAGCAGGACAGGCTCCTACGAGCAGTACTTC
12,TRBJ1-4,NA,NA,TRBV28,CASREGGEKLFF,TGTGCCAGCAGGGAAGGAGGGGAAAAACTGTTTTTT
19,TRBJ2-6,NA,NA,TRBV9,CASSVEEGGHIIGANVLTF,TGTGCCAGCAGCGTAGAGGAGGGAGGCCATATCATTGGGGCCAACGTCCTGACTTTC
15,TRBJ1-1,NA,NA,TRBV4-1,CASSHYSGSDTEAFF,TGCGCCAGCAGCCATTACAGCGGTTCCGACACTGAAGCTTTCTTT
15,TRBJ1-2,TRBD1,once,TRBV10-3,CAISQPDRGLKGYTF,TGTGCCATCAGCCAACCGGACAGGGGGCTAAAGGGCTACACCTTC
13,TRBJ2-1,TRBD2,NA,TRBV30,CAWSVGGRGEQFF,TGTGCCTGGAGTGTAGGCGGGAGGGGAGAGCAGTTCTTC
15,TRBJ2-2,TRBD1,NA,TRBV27,CASKVRRGYTGELFF,TGTGCCAGCAAAGTGCGCAGGGGGTACACCGGGGAGCTGTTTTTT
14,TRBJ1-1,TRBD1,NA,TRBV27,CASSLARGRIEAFF,TGTGCCAGCAGTTTAGCCAGGGGGCGAATTGAAGCTTTCTTT
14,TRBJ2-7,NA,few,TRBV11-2,CASSLWSDSREQYF,TGTGCCAGCAGCTTATGGTCTGACTCGCGCGAGCAGTACTTC
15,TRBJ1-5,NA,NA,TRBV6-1,CASSEIIGGRQPQHF,TGTGCCAGCAGTGAAATAATAGGGGGACGGCAGCCCCAGCATTTT
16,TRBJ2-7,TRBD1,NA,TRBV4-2,CASSPPGGTGSYEQYF,TGTGCCAGCAGCCCCCCAGGGGGGACAGGGTCCTACGAGCAGTACTTC
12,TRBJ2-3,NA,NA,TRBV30,CAWRAGTDTQYF,TGTGCCTGGAGAGCAGGGACAGATACGCAGTATTTT
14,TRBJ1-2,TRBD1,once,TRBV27,CASSLYRGLSGYTF,TGTGCCAGCAGTTTATACAGGGGGCTTTCTGGCTACACCTTC
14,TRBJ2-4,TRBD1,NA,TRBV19,CASSTDRATNIQYF,TGTGCCAGTAGTACGGACAGGGCCACGAACATTCAGTACTTC
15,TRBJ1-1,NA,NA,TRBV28,CASSLRALTNTEAFF,TGTGCCAGCAGTCTCAGGGCCCTTACGAACACTGAAGCTTTCTTT
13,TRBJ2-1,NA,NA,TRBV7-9,CASSLVGDNEQFF,TGTGCCAGCAGCTTAGTAGGGGACAATGAGCAGTTCTTC
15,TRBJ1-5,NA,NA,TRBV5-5,CASSMGAHSNQPQHF,TGTGCCAGCTCGATGGGCGCTCATAGCAATCAGCCCCAGCATTTT
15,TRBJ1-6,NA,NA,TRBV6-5,CASSYSQGYNSPLHF,TGTGCCAGCAGTTACTCGCAGGGGTATAATTCACCCCTCCACTTT
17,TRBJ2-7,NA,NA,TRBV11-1,CASSLRFHSSSSYEQYF,TGTGCCAGCAGCTTACGGTTCCATAGCTCGAGCTCCTACGAGCAGTACTTC
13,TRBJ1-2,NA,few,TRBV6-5,CASSYSQNYGYTF,TGTGCCAGCAGTTACTCCCAGAACTATGGCTACACCTTC
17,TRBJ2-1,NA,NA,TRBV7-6,CASSFSNWGVTYNEQFF,TGTGCCAGCAGCTTTTCGAATTGGGGGGTGACCTACAATGAGCAGTTCTTC
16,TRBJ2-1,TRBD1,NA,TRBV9,CASSPRGQGVHNEQFF,TGTGCCAGCAGCCCCAGGGGGCAGGGAGTCCACAATGAGCAGTTCTTC
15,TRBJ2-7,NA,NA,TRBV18,CASSPGLSATYEQYF,TGTGCCAGCTCACCCGGACTCTCCGCCACCTACGAGCAGTACTTC
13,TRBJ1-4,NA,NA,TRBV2,CASILGTTEKLFF,TGTGCCAGCATATTAGGGACAACCGAAAAACTGTTTTTT
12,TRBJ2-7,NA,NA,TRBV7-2,CASSRQGYEQYF,TGTGCCAGCAGTCGGCAGGGTTACGAGCAGTACTTC
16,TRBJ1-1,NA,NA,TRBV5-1,CASSLARGGSNTEAFF,TGCGCCAGCAGCTTGGCCCGCGGTGGATCGAACACTGAAGCTTTCTTT
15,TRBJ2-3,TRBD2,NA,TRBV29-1,CSVVVLAPNTDTQYF,TGCAGCGTTGTCGTACTAGCGCCAAACACAGATACGCAGTATTTT
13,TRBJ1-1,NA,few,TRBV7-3,CASSLTVAAEAFF,TGTGCCAGCAGCCTTACGGTGGCGGCCGAAGCTTTCTTT
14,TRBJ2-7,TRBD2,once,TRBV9,CASSRAGSSYEQYF,TGTGCCAGCAGCCGAGCGGGGAGCTCCTACGAGCAGTACTTC
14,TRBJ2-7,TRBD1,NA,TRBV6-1,CASTRDRLPYEQYF,TGTGCCAGCACCAGGGACAGGCTCCCCTACGAGCAGTACTTC
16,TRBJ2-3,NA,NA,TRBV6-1,CASSVQGPMGTDTQYF,TGTGCCAGCAGTGTACAGGGTCCGATGGGGACAGATACGCAGTATTTT
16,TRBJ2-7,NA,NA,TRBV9,CASSVAPGHAVYEQYF,TGTGCCAGCAGCGTAGCCCCGGGACACGCCGTCTACGAGCAGTACTTC
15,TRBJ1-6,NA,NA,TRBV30,CAWSRRGSYNSPLHF,TGTGCCTGGAGTCGAAGGGGCTCCTATAATTCACCCCTCCACTTT
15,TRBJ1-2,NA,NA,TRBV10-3,CAIRAQGILIYGYTF,TGTGCCATCAGGGCTCAGGGTATTCTGATCTATGGCTACACCTTC
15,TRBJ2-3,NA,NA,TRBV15,CATSRVTGVADTQYF,TGTGCCACCAGCAGAGTTACGGGAGTAGCAGATACGCAGTATTTT
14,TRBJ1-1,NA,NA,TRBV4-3,CASSQGGVERAAFF,TGCGCCAGCAGCCAAGGCGGGGTGGAGCGGGCCGCTTTCTTT
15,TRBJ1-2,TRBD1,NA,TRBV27,CASRLTRDRAYGYTF,TGTGCCAGCAGACTGACACGGGACAGGGCATATGGCTACACCTTC